The 23 T cell receptor beta chains below were found in one sample sequenced in a study of PD-L1 blockade in urothelial cancer (dated by TCRdb to the late 2010s). To prepare the library, the immunoSEQ multiplex PCR assay was applied. TCRdb took this table from immuneACCESS and kept in-frame rearrangements with V and J called. Such tables lack part of the clones; where checked against another copy, unresolved V genes explain under half of the gap, and the rest is unexplained. The sample table lists some 41,000 clones, 88% of them with a count of one. 12% to 15% of the sample goes to the ten largest clones. Specimen: PBMCs, collected around atezolizumab (anti-PD-L1) treatment. These receptors all come from a woman aged 60-70 years with urothelial cancer.

This clone was seen a single time. The chain recombines TRBV5-1 with TRBJ2-3; D remains unclear. Trimming cost V 1 base and J 1 base, with 10 bases left between them. This CDR3 is built from 15 residues. CDR1 is SGHRS, CDR2 YFSETQ, per germline. The CDR3 DNA follows: TGCGCCAGCAGCTTGCGTTTTAGTGGCACAGATACGCAGTATTTT. This encodes CASSLRFSGTDTQYF.

This clone was counted once. The DNA for the CDR3 is TGTGCCAGTAGTACCCGAGCGGGAGTCAGGGGCAATGAGCAGTTCTTC. Protein product: CASSTRAGVRGNEQFF. The V call is TRBV19, the J call TRBJ2-1, with TRBD2 matching 8 bases. CDR1 and CDR2 from the germline V gene are LNHDA and SQIVND (reference sequence). This CDR3 has 16 residues. V dropped 4 bases and J dropped 6; count of bases not matched to a gene: 11.

The chain joins TRBV7-2 to TRBJ2-3; 8 positions match TRBD2. With V trimmed by 0 bases and J by 5 bases, 10 bases remained unmatched. The length of the CDR3 is 17 residues. Germline V CDR1 and CDR2: SGHTA, FQGNSA. The CDR3 coding sequence is TGTGCCAGCAGCTTAGCGCCGAGCGGGAGCGGTGGAGATACGCAGTATTTT. Encoded protein: CASSLAPSGSGGDTQYF.

This chain uses TRBV6-5 with TRBJ1-5; D not certain. V was trimmed by 0 bases and J by 0 bases, leaving 3 bases between them. CDR1 and CDR2 (germline): MNHEY, SVGAGI. There are 14 residues in the CDR3. The CDR3 region is CASSYSSSNQPQHF. DNA for the CDR3: TGTGCCAGCAGTTACTCGAGTAGCAATCAGCCCCAGCATTTT.

The chain recombines TRBV5-4 with TRBJ2-5; D is unclear. V shed 2 bases and J shed 4 bases, with 9 bases lying between them. CDR1 is SGHNT, CDR2 YYREEE, per germline (reference sequence). The CDR3 spans 13 residues. The CDR3 bases are TGTGCCAGCAGCTTCCAATACGGAGAGACCCAGTACTTC. Protein: CASSFQYGETQYF. The full variable domain, its missing parts supplied by reference TRBV5-4 and TRBJ2-5, is ETGVTQSPTHLIKTRGQQVTLRCSSQSGHNTVSWYQQALGQGPQFIFQYYREEENGRGNFPPRFSGLQFPNYSSELNVNALELDDSALYLCASSFQYGETQYFGPGTRLLVL.

The chain joins TRBV10-3 to TRBJ2-7; 8 nucleotides line up with TRBD1. The CDR3 loop spans 15 amino acids. Germline CDR1 and CDR2: ENHRY and SYGVKD. V was pared by 10 bases and J by 6 bases, with 17 bases of the junction left unmatched. CDR3 residues: CATEGAGGSSSEQYF. The CDR3 DNA reads as TGTGCCACCGAGGGGGCAGGGGGCTCCTCTAGCGAGCAGTACTTC.

The genes are TRBV10-1 and TRBJ2-5; 7 nucleotides line up with TRBD2. CDR1 WNHNN and CDR2 SYGVQD come from the germline V gene (reference sequence). This CDR3 region has 14 residues. The junction had 5 bases not matched to a gene; V was cut back by 4 bases and J by 3 bases. The CDR3 DNA sequence: TGCGCCAGCAGTGGGGCGGGAGCTAAAGAGACCCAGTACTTC. Protein product: CASSGAGAKETQYF.

V and J are TRBV4-1 and TRBJ1-4; 9 positions match TRBD1. The CDR3 covers 15 residues. In germline, CDR1 is MGHRA, CDR2 YSYEKL. J was trimmed by 6 bases and V by 4 bases; bases with no gene match: 6. CDR3 in amino acids: CASSPGDRDYEKLFF. For the CDR3, the DNA is TGCGCCAGCAGCCCAGGGGACAGGGACTATGAAAAACTGTTTTTT.

The genes are TRBV5-1 and TRBJ2-5; no reliable D call. Germline loops: CDR1 SGHRS, CDR2 YFSETQ. V was trimmed by 5 bases and J by 3 bases, leaving 14 bases between them. The CDR3 loop spans 14 amino acids. The CDR3: CASSYGGIEETQYF. CDR3 DNA sequence: TGCGCCAGCAGTTACGGCGGAATAGAAGAGACCCAGTACTTC.

The sample holds a few counts of this clone. The V gene is TRBV9, the J gene TRBJ1-6; TRBD1 matches at 7 bases. This CDR3 is 15 amino acids long. Unmatched junction bases numbered 5, after V lost 3 bases and J lost 5 bases. The germline CDR1 and CDR2 sequences are SGDLS and YYNGEE. The DNA for the CDR3 is TGTGCCAGCAGCGCCCGGGACAGTGATAATTCACCCCTCCACTTT. Protein sequence: CASSARDSDNSPLHF.

The chain recombines TRBV7-9 with TRBJ2-3; 11 nucleotides align to TRBD2. V dropped 7 bases and J dropped 4; count of bases not matched to a gene: 13. The germline CDR1 and CDR2 sequences are SEHNR and FQNEAQ (reference sequence). This CDR3 has 17 amino acids. CDR3 DNA sequence: TGTGCCAGCACCCAGGGTAGCGGGGGGGCAGGCGCAGATACGCAGTATTTT. As protein: CASTQGSGGAGADTQYF. The full variable domain, in which reference TRBV7-9 and TRBJ2-3 provide the parts outside the CDR3, is DTGVSQNPRHKITKRGQNVTFRCDPISEHNRLYWYRQTLGQGPEFLTYFQNEAQLEKSRLLSDRFSAERPKGSFSTLEIQRTEQGDSAMYLCASTQGSGGAGADTQYFGPGTRLTVL.

The J gene is TRBJ2-7, the V gene TRBV10-1; 7 nucleotides match TRBD1. Looked up from germline, CDR1 is WNHNN and CDR2 is SYGVQD (reference sequence). The length of the CDR3 is 15 residues. V was pared by 4 bases and J by 0 bases, with 6 bases of the junction left unmatched. In DNA, the CDR3 is TGCGCCAGCAGTGGAGGACAGGACTTCTCCTACGAGCAGTACTTC. It codes for CASSGGQDFSYEQYF.

This sequence joins TRBV28 and TRBJ2-1, with 7 positions matching TRBD2. Germline V gene data show CDR1 as MDHEN and CDR2 as SYDVKM. The CDR3 runs 13 residues. V shed 5 bases and J 8 bases; nucleotides not matched to a gene: 6. CDR3 nucleotides: TGTGCCAGCAGTCCCTCCGGGGGGTATGAGCAGTTCTTC. Translated: CASSPSGGYEQFF.

This clone has a single count. V gene TRBV15 combines with J gene TRBJ2-2; 10 bases align to TRBD2. With 8 bases clipped from V and 5 bases from J, the junction kept 11 bases outside the gene matches. This CDR3 contains 16 residues. Germline lookup yields CDR1 LNHNV and CDR2 YYDKDF (reference sequence). The CDR3 region is CATERGGGGWTGELFF. Here the CDR3 DNA reads TGTGCCACCGAGCGGGGGGGCGGGGGATGGACCGGGGAGCTGTTTTTT.

The chain carries TRBV6-6 and TRBJ1-6; TRBD1 agrees at 7 bases. Germline CDR1 and CDR2: MNHNY and SVGAGI (reference sequence). CDR3 length: 15 amino acids. V lost 2 bases to trimming and J lost 3 bases; unmatched junction nucleotides: 1. DNA for the CDR3: TGTGCCAGCAGTTACGGGGACAGCTATAATTCACCCCTCCACTTT. This encodes CASSYGDSYNSPLHF.

This chain joins TRBV11-2 and TRBJ2-7; 8 bases fit TRBD2. The CDR3 runs to 15 residues. The germline gives CDR1 SGHAT, CDR2 FQNNGV. The V segment lost 6 bases and the J segment 4 bases; nucleotides outside the gene matches: 11. Written as DNA, the CDR3 is TGTGCCAGCAGGTCACCGGGACTAGGGGTGTACGAGCAGTACTTC. It yields the protein CASRSPGLGVYEQYF.

V and J are TRBV19 and TRBJ2-3, with D possibly matching TRBD2 (7 bases). Germline values: CDR1 LNHDA, CDR2 SQIVND (reference sequence). The length of the CDR3 is 16 residues. Trimming took 10 bases from V and 1 from J, leaving 21 bases between them. The CDR3 loop is CATSPRGSGGTDTQYF. In nucleotides, the CDR3 is TGTGCCACTTCCCCTAGGGGGAGCGGGGGCACAGATACGCAGTATTTT.

The V call is TRBV19, the J call TRBJ1-5; D might be TRBD1 (5 bases). The CDR3 runs 16 residues. Germline V gene data show CDR1 as LNHDA and CDR2 as SQIVND (reference sequence). V lost 5 bases and J lost 0, with 14 bases in between. The CDR3 here is CASSDRYRSSNQPQHF. CDR3 in DNA: TGTGCCAGTAGTGACAGATACAGATCTAGCAATCAGCCCCAGCATTTT.

This rearrangement joins TRBV5-1 to TRBJ2-3; 12 bases fit TRBD2. Germline CDR1 and CDR2: SGHRS and YFSETQ. Trimming at V came to 4 bases and at J to 0 bases, leaving 15 bases not matched to a gene. The CDR3 spans 20 residues. The CDR3 DNA sequence: TGCGCCAGCAGCATCTCGGGACTAGCGGGCTATGCCCCTAGCACAGATACGCAGTATTTT. It codes for CASSISGLAGYAPSTDTQYF.

This clone was seen just once. The chain links TRBV28 to TRBJ2-1, with D perhaps matching TRBD2 (7 bases). Germline V gene lookup returns CDR1 MDHEN and CDR2 SYDVKM. V shed 8 bases and J shed 8 bases, with 25 bases lying between them. The CDR3 extends over 16 amino acids. CDR3 protein: CASAHDGGGGWDEQFF. The CDR3 coding sequence is TGTGCCAGCGCCCACGACGGGGGCGGGGGTTGGGATGAGCAGTTCTTC.

This chain joins TRBV5-1 and TRBJ2-1; 8 bases are a match to TRBD1. V shed 4 bases, J shed 5 bases, and the junction held 2 bases outside the gene matches. CDR3 length: 13 amino acids. The germline V gene encodes CDR1 SGHRS and CDR2 YFSETQ. CDR3 residues: CASSDRGNNEQFF. The CDR3 region has the DNA TGCGCCAGCAGCGACAGGGGAAACAATGAGCAGTTCTTC. Together with reference TRBV5-1 and TRBJ2-1, the CDR3 gives the full variable domain: KAGVTQTPRYLIKTRGQQVTLSCSPISGHRSVSWYQQTPGQGLQFLFEYFSETQRNKGNFPGRFSGRQFSNSRSEMNVSTLELGDSALYLCASSDRGNNEQFFGPGTRLTVL.

This sequence joins TRBV5-1 and TRBJ2-3, with 7 bases aligning to TRBD1. CDR1 is SGHRS and CDR2 is YFSETQ in the germline V gene. The V segment lost 0 bases and the J segment 4 bases; nucleotides outside the gene matches: 2. The CDR3 contains 14 residues. The CDR3 protein is CASSLGQGADTQYF. The CDR3 DNA reads TGCGCCAGCAGCTTGGGACAGGGTGCAGATACGCAGTATTTT.

The rearrangement uses TRBV15 and TRBJ1-2; TRBD1 agrees at 7 bases. The CDR3 runs to 12 residues. CDR1 is LNHNV and CDR2 is YYDKDF in the germline V gene (reference sequence). J lost 8 bases, V lost 5 bases, and 5 bases had no gene match. The CDR3, as DNA: TGTGCCACCAGCTCTGGACAGGTCGGCTACACCTTC. This gives the protein CATSSGQVGYTF.